This T cell receptor (beta chain) was profiled in a study of shared clonotypes between healthy human individuals. Study outcomes and limitations: Non-shared clonotypes had lower generation probabilities than clonotypes shared by all four sorted-subset donors. Read depth was anticipated to influence clonotype sharing among donors.

About this clone itself: What it binds is unknown.

TCRdb's table, derived via immunoSEQ multiplex PCR, lists solely in-frame clones and lacks some. The data contain over a million clones, around 76% of them seen just once; the ten biggest clones take up about 1.4%. Per the germline V gene, CDR1 is LNHNV and CDR2 is YYDKDF (reference sequence). The CDR3 loop spans 15 amino acids. Trimming took off 3 bases at V and 5 bases at J, with 11 bases between the two ends. This TCR derives from a man aged 18-30 years in good health. This chain connects TRBV15 to TRBJ1-6, with TRBD1 as a possible D gene (5 bases). Sequencing was carried out using memory CD4+ T cells sorted from blood. Described subset: CD45RA-negative fraction. CDR3 loop: CATSRLGGNNSPLHF. The CDR3 coding sequence is TGTGCCACCAGCAGGCTCGGGGGGAATAATTCACCCCTCCACTTT.